The 15 T cell receptor beta chains below come from one sample, sequenced in a study of T cell repertoires in cytomegalovirus infection. No antigen is known for these receptors. A single record per CDR3 protein comes from TCRdb applying MiXCR to the reads. The sample consists of around 310,000 distinct CDR3 sequences, about 27% of them appearing once. This sample comprised cultured PBMCs, obtained from culture after CMV antigen stimulation. These receptors were taken from a human donor in good health (CMV status not recorded). Some clones in this sample may be carry-over from other donors' samples.

In its sample, this clonotype was seen a few times. This sequence joins TRBV7-2 and TRBJ1-2; tentative D call: TRBD1 (6 bases). The CDR3 is 13 residues long. V shed 2 bases and J shed 4 bases, with 8 bases lying between them. Germline V CDR1 and CDR2: SGHTA, FQGNSA. CDR3 protein: CASSLTGTYGYTF. The CDR3 DNA sequence: TGTGCCAGCAGCTTAACAGGGACCTATGGCTACACCTTC.

The chain is built from TRBV2 and TRBJ2-5, with D possibly being TRBD2 (5 bases). Looked up from germline, CDR1 is SNHLY and CDR2 is FYNNEI. The CDR3 length is 14 residues. Trimming left V 3 bases short and J 1 base short, with 9 bases between. As DNA, the CDR3 is TGTGCCAGCAGTGAGCGGGTGGGCCAAGAGACCCAGTACTTC. Its protein is CASSERVGQETQYF.

This clonotype showed up just a few times. The chain links TRBV6-8 to TRBJ2-3; D is unresolved. CDR1 MNHGY and CDR2 SAAAGT come from the germline V gene. Trimming took 7 bases from V and 0 from J, leaving 8 bases between them. The CDR3 spans 13 residues. CDR3 DNA: TGTGCCAGCACCCGAAGTAGCACAGATACGCAGTATTTT. Translation: CASTRSSTDTQYF.

The chain recombines TRBV10-3 with TRBJ1-1; D remains unclear. Looked up from germline, CDR1 is ENHRY and CDR2 is SYGVKD. The V and J ends lost 4 bases and 11 bases respectively, with 26 bases between them. The CDR3 covers 16 residues. This chain's CDR3 is CAISGNFRTVPSRAFF. The CDR3 bases are TGTGCCATCAGTGGCAATTTTCGGACGGTGCCCAGTCGGGCTTTCTTT.

Many counts were recorded for this clonotype. The J gene is TRBJ2-1, the V gene TRBV7-2; D not resolved. Trimming left V 2 bases short and J 10 bases short, with 6 bases between. Germline values: CDR1 SGHTA, CDR2 FQGNSA. CDR3 size: 11 residues. For the CDR3, the DNA is TGTGCCAGCAGCTTATTGGGGGAGCAGTTCTTC. It translates to CASSLLGEQFF.

The rearrangement joins TRBV6-5 to TRBJ1-5, with D possibly being TRBD1 (6 bases). The CDR3 extends over 15 amino acids. Germline V lookup: CDR1 MNHEY, CDR2 SVGAGI. V lost 6 bases to trimming and J lost 4 bases, with 16 bases between them. Written as DNA, the CDR3 is TGTGCCAGCAGACTCACAGGGACCTCTAATCAGCCCCAGCATTTT. Protein sequence: CASRLTGTSNQPQHF.

The V and J genes are TRBV7-6 and TRBJ2-1, with D tentatively TRBD1 (7 bases). V lost 8 bases to trimming and J lost 8 bases, with 10 bases between them. The CDR3 covers 11 residues. CDR1 and CDR2 from the germline V gene are SGHVS and FNYEAQ. CDR3: CASQGGDEQFF. Here the CDR3 DNA reads TGTGCCAGCCAGGGGGGCGATGAGCAGTTCTTC.

This chain joins TRBV6-5 and TRBJ1-6, with D perhaps TRBD1 (5 bases). From germline, CDR1 is MNHEY and CDR2 SVGAGI. The CDR3 consists of 16 residues. Trimming cost V 1 base and J 6 bases, with 13 bases left between them. CDR3 coding DNA: TGTGCCAGCAGTTACTTCAAGGGGCAACTTAATTCACCCCTCCACTTT. It codes for CASSYFKGQLNSPLHF.

In its sample, this clonotype was seen a few times. The chain combines TRBV11-2 with TRBJ1-6, with a possible D match to TRBD1 (5 bases). Deletions cut 10 bases from V and 6 bases from J, with 13 bases between. This CDR3 has 13 residues. Germline values: CDR1 SGHAT, CDR2 FQNNGV. The CDR3 DNA is TGTGCCACCAGTGGGCAGGGTAATTCACCCCTCCACTTT. Its translation is CATSGQGNSPLHF.

The rearrangement joins TRBV2 to TRBJ1-5; 7 nucleotides match TRBD1. The CDR3 is made up of 14 amino acids. Trimming took 4 bases from V and 1 from J; bases not matched to a gene: 1. CDR1 and CDR2 (germline): SNHLY, FYNNEI. CDR3 sequence: CASSGGQSNQPQHF. CDR3 DNA: TGTGCCAGCAGTGGGGGACAGAGCAATCAGCCCCAGCATTTT.

The gene calls are TRBV7-9 and TRBJ1-1, with D perhaps matching TRBD1 (5 bases). Trimming took off 0 bases at V and 8 bases at J, with 19 bases between the two ends. Germline loops: CDR1 SEHNR, CDR2 FQNEAQ (reference sequence). This CDR3 contains 16 residues. The CDR3 DNA follows: TGTGCCAGCAGCTTAGCGTCGGGGCAGGGTGGTGCGGAAGCTTTCTTT. Encoded protein: CASSLASGQGGAEAFF.

This clonotype was observed a few times. The chain combines TRBV10-3 with TRBJ2-5; 8 bases match TRBD1. Germline V gene data show CDR1 as ENHRY and CDR2 as SYGVKD. This CDR3 comprises 15 residues. V lost 8 bases, J lost 4 bases, and 12 bases stayed unmatched. CDR3 protein: CAIGSGGHRGETQYF. In DNA, the CDR3 is TGTGCCATCGGATCAGGGGGCCACCGGGGAGAGACCCAGTACTTC.

This chain joins TRBV4-2 and TRBJ2-3, with TRBD2 identical over 8 bases. The V and J ends lost 0 bases and 8 bases, in that order; junction bases with no gene match: 10. The CDR3 length is 16 residues. Germline values: CDR1 LGHNA, CDR2 YNFKEQ. CDR3 in amino acids: CASSQELRAGVGTQYF. The DNA of the CDR3 is TGTGCCAGCAGCCAAGAACTTAGAGCGGGAGTCGGTACGCAGTATTTT.

This clonotype appeared many times. J is TRBJ1-1 and V is TRBV19; tentatively, D is TRBD1 (5 bases). V was cut by 3 bases and J by 0 bases, with 8 bases left in between. The CDR3 loop spans 14 amino acids. Looked up from germline, CDR1 is LNHDA and CDR2 is SQIVND (reference sequence). The CDR3 region is CASSMRQLNTEAFF. The CDR3 DNA is TGTGCCAGTAGTATGCGACAGCTGAACACTGAAGCTTTCTTT.

This clonotype has only a few counts. This chain joins TRBV7-6 and TRBJ2-6; D uncertain. The germline V gene has CDR1 SGHVS and CDR2 FNYEAQ. The V end lost 2 bases, the J end lost 0 bases, and 5 bases lay between the germline ends. The CDR3 loop spans 15 amino acids. The CDR3 nucleotides read TGTGCCAGCAGCTTACTTAACTCTGGGGCCAACGTCCTGACTTTC. Its translation: CASSLLNSGANVLTF.